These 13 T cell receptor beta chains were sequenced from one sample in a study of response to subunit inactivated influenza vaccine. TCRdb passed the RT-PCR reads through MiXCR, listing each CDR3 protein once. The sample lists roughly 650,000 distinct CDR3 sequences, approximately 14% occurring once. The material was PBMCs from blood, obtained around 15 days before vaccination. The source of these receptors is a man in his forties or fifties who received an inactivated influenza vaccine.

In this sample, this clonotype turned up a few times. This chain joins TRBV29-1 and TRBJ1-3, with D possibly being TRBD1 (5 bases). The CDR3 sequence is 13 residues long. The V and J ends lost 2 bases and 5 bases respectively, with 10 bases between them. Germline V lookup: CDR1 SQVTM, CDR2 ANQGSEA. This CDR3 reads CSVESGTRNTIYF. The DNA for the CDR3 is TGCAGCGTTGAATCAGGGACGAGAAACACCATATATTTT. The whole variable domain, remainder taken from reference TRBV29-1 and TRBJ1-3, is SAVISQKPSRDICQRGTSLTIQCQVDSQVTMMFWYRQQPGQSLTLIATANQGSEATYESGFVIDKFPISRPNLTFSTLTVSNMSPEDSSIYLCSVESGTRNTIYFGEGSWLTVV.

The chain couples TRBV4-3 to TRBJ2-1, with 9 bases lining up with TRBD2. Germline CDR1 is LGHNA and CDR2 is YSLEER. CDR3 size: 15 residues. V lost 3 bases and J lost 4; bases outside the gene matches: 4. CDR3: CASSHEREVYNEQFF. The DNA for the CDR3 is TGCGCCAGCAGCCACGAGCGGGAGGTTTACAATGAGCAGTTCTTC.

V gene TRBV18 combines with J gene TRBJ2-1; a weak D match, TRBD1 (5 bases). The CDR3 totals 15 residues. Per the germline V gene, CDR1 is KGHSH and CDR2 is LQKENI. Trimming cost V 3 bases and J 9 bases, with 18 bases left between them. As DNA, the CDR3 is TGTGCCAGCTCACCCCCTTTGACAGCAGACACTGAGCAGTTCTTC. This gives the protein CASSPPLTADTEQFF.

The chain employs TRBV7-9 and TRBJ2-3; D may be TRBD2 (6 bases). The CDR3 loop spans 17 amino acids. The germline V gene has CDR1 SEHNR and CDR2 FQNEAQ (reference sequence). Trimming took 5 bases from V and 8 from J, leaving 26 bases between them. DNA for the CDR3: TGTGCCAGCAGCCCGAGGGAGGCACAGTTGCAACCCGGTACGCAGTATTTT. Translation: CASSPREAQLQPGTQYF. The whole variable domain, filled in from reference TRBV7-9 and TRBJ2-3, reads DTGVSQNPRHKITKRGQNVTFRCDPISEHNRLYWYRQTLGQGPEFLTYFQNEAQLEKSRLLSDRFSAERPKGSFSTLEIQRTEQGDSAMYLCASSPREAQLQPGTQYFGPGTRLTVL.

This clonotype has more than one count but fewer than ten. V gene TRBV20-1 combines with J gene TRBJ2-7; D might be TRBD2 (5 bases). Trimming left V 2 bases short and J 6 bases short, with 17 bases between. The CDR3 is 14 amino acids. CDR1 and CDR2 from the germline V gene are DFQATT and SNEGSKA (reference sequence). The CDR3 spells CSARPKVRDGEQYF. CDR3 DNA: TGCAGTGCTAGACCTAAGGTGAGGGATGGCGAGCAGTACTTC.

Here the CDR3 DNA reads TGCAGCGTTCGGGGACCGCTCTCCTACGAGCAGTACTTC. Residues: CSVRGPLSYEQYF. This chain uses TRBV29-1 with TRBJ2-7, with D possibly called TRBD1 or TRBD2 (5 bases each). The V gene's germline CDR1 is SQVTM and CDR2 ANQGSEA. This CDR3 contains 13 residues. Deletions cut 5 bases from V and 0 bases from J, with 11 bases between.

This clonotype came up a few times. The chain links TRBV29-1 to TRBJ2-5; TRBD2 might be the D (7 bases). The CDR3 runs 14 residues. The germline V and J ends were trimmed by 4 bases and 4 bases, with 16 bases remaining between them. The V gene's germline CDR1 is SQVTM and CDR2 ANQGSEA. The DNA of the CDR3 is TGCAGCGTTGTCGTGGGGGGGCCAGGAGAGACCCAGTACTTC. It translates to CSVVVGGPGETQYF.

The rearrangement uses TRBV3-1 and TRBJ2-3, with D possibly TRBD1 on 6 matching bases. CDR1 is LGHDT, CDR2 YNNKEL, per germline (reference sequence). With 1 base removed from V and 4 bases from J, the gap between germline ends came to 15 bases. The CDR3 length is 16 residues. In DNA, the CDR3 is TGTGCCAGCAGCCAAGGGGCCCGGGACATTTCAGATACGCAGTATTTT. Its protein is CASSQGARDISDTQYF.

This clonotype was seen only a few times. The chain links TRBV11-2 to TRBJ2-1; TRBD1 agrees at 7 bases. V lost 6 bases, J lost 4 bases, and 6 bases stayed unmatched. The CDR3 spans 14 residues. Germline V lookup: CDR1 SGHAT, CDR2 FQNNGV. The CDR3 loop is CASRGQTQYNEQFF. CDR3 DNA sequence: TGTGCCAGCAGGGGACAGACTCAATACAATGAGCAGTTCTTC.

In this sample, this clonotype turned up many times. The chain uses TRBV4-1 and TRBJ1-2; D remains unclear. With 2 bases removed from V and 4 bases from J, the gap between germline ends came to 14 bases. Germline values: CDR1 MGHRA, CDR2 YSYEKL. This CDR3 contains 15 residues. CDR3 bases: TGCGCCAGCAGCCAATCCCCGGCGGGAGTCTATGGCTACACCTTC. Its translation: CASSQSPAGVYGYTF.

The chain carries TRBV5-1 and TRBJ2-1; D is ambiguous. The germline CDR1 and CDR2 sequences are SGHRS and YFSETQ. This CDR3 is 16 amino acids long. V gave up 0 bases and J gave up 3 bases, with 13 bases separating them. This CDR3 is CASSLGSSQIYNEQFF. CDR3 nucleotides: TGCGCCAGCAGCTTGGGTTCCAGCCAAATCTACAATGAGCAGTTCTTC.

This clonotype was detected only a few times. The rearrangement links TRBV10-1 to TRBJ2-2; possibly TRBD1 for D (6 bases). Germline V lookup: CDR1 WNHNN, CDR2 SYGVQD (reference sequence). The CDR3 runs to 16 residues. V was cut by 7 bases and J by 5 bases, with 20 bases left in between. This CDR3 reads CASKPDSLSGTGELFF. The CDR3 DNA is TGCGCCAGCAAACCGGACAGTCTATCAGGGACCGGGGAGCTGTTTTTT.

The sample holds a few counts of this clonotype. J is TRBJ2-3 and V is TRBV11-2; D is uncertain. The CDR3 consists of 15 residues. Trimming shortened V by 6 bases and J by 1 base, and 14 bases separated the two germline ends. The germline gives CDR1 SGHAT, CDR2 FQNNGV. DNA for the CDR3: TGTGCCAGCAGTCCGATGGGTTGGGGCACAGATACGCAGTATTTT. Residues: CASSPMGWGTDTQYF.